This passage covers 8 T cell receptor beta chains from one sample sequenced in a study of cytomegalovirus exposure and HLA in healthy donors. This PCR relied on a set of 60 Vbeta primers and 13 Jbeta primers. The data were produced by immunoSEQ multiplex PCR, yet TCRdb's version contains in-frame clones alone and is incomplete. The sample lists about 150,000 clones, roughly 77% seen once, with 1% in the top ten. The specimen sequenced was PBMCs. The receptors shown here come from a woman between 45 and 60 years old in good health and CMV-seropositive.

This chain links TRBV6-5 with TRBJ1-6, with D uncertain. Germline values: CDR1 MNHEY, CDR2 SVGAGI. The V end was cut by 6 bases, the J end by 12 bases, with 12 bases between. The CDR3 extends over 12 amino acids. The CDR3 sequence: CASSLLNGPLHF. For the CDR3, the DNA is TGTGCCAGCAGCCTTTTAAACGGACCCCTCCACTTT.

The V call is TRBV2, the J call TRBJ1-5; D perhaps matches TRBD1 (5 bases). Germline CDR1 is SNHLY and CDR2 is FYNNEI. With 6 bases removed from V and 7 bases from J, the gap between germline ends came to 10 bases. CDR3 length equals 12 residues. CDR3 loop: CASRGEGQPQHF. Here the CDR3 DNA reads TGTGCCAGCAGGGGGGAGGGGCAGCCCCAGCATTTT. Full variable domain (missing parts from reference TRBV2 and TRBJ1-5): EPEVTQTPSHQVTQMGQEVILRCVPISNHLYFYWYRQILGQKVEFLVSFYNNEISEKSEIFDDQFSVERPDGSNFTLKIRSTKLEDSAMYFCASRGEGQPQHFGDGTRLSIL.

The chain combines TRBV11-1 with TRBJ2-2, with TRBD2 matching over 7 bases. The V gene's germline CDR1 is SGHAT and CDR2 FQDESV (reference sequence). After removal of 3 bases from V and 5 bases from J, the junction contained 6 bases not matched to a gene. The CDR3 has 15 residues. The CDR3 bases are TGTGCCAGCAGCTTCAGTAGCGGGCTTACCGGGGAGCTGTTTTTT. As protein: CASSFSSGLTGELFF.

Note on this clone: A read error may account for a junction end that differs from germline. The V gene is TRBV7-9, the J gene TRBJ2-7; 9 bases align to TRBD2. This CDR3 has 16 amino acids. Germline V lookup: CDR1 SEHNR, CDR2 FQNEAQ (reference sequence). The CDR3 nucleotides are TGTTCCAGCAGCTTAGCGCTAGCGGGGAGCTCCTACGAGCAGTACTTC. Protein: CSSSLALAGSSYEQYF. Full variable domain (remainder filled in from reference TRBV7-9 and TRBJ2-7): DTGVSQNPRHKITKRGQNVTFRCDPISEHNRLYWYRQTLGQGPEFLTYFQNEAQLEKSRLLSDRFSAERPKGSFSTLEIQRTEQGDSAMYLCSSSLALAGSSYEQYFGPGTRLTVT.

The genes are TRBV28 and TRBJ1-2, with 10 bases fitting TRBD1. The V segment lost 5 bases and the J segment 8 bases; nucleotides outside the gene matches: 11. The CDR3 contains 15 residues. The germline V gene encodes CDR1 MDHEN and CDR2 SYDVKM. The CDR3 is CASSPSRQGAGGYTF. In DNA, the CDR3 is TGTGCCAGCAGTCCTTCCCGACAGGGGGCGGGCGGCTACACCTTC.

The chain joins TRBV7-2 to TRBJ1-2; possible D gene TRBD1, 6 bases. The CDR3 has 14 residues. Germline CDR1 reads SGHTA; CDR2 reads FQGNSA. Deletions cut 3 bases from V and 0 bases from J, with 8 bases between. The CDR3 nucleotides read TGTGCCAGCAGCTTGGACAGATCTAACTATGGCTACACCTTC. Translation gives CASSLDRSNYGYTF.

J is TRBJ1-2 and V is TRBV5-6; 8 positions match TRBD1. V lost 4 bases and J lost 7; bases outside the gene matches: 12. Germline V lookup: CDR1 SGHDT, CDR2 YYEEEE. The CDR3 has 15 residues. CDR3 loop: CASSLLGQGAFGYTF. The CDR3 DNA reads as TGTGCCAGCAGCCTGCTGGGGCAGGGGGCTTTTGGCTACACCTTC. Filled out from reference TRBV5-6 and TRBJ1-2, the complete variable domain reads DAGVTQSPTHLIKTRGQQVTLRCSPKSGHDTVSWYQQALGQGPQFIFQYYEEEERQRGNFPDRFSGHQFPNYSSELNVNALLLGDSALYLCASSLLGQGAFGYTFGSGTRLTVV.

The chain uses TRBV5-1 and TRBJ2-7; the D is unclear. V was cut by 0 bases and J by 4 bases, with 8 bases left in between. The germline V gene encodes CDR1 SGHRS and CDR2 YFSETQ. This CDR3 contains 13 residues. CDR3 protein: CASSLDFAYEQYF. In DNA, the CDR3 is TGCGCCAGCAGCTTGGACTTTGCTTACGAGCAGTACTTC. Full variable domain (missing parts from reference TRBV5-1 and TRBJ2-7): KAGVTQTPRYLIKTRGQQVTLSCSPISGHRSVSWYQQTPGQGLQFLFEYFSETQRNKGNFPGRFSGRQFSNSRSEMNVSTLELGDSALYLCASSLDFAYEQYFGPGTRLTVT.